Below, 2 T cell receptor beta chains from the same sample are listed, as sequenced in a study of T cell repertoires in cytomegalovirus infection. In TCRdb, the reads were re-called with MiXCR into one record per CDR3 protein. The top ten hold around 32% of the sample, which has roughly 130,000 distinct CDR3 sequences, roughly a quarter seen once. For these receptors, no antigen is known. The sequencing sample was made of PBMCs, sequenced either directly or after in vitro stimulation (not recorded which). These TCRs come from a human donor in good health (CMV status not recorded). Some clones in this sample may be carry-over from other donors' samples.

This clonotype was seen ten or more times. The V gene is TRBV7-2, the J gene TRBJ1-5; D is unclear. The CDR3 spans 15 residues. Germline CDR1 SGHTA, CDR2 FQGNSA. The ends were cut back, 5 bases at V and 0 bases at J, with 11 bases in the middle. This CDR3 is CASSVGGYSNQPQHF. CDR3 DNA sequence: TGTGCCAGCAGCGTTGGAGGTTATAGCAATCAGCCCCAGCATTTT.

This clonotype was recorded at least ten times. The J gene is TRBJ1-3, the V gene TRBV19; possibly TRBD1 for D (5 bases). There are 15 residues in the CDR3. Germline loops: CDR1 LNHDA, CDR2 SQIVND (reference sequence). V lost 6 bases, J lost 2 bases, and 14 bases lay in between. CDR3 protein: CASSPGGTAGNTIYF. The CDR3 DNA is TGTGCCAGTAGCCCCGGGGGGACCGCTGGAAACACCATATATTTT.